These T cell receptor beta chains were read from a single sample in a study of blood T cell repertoires in COVID-19. The protocol was immunoSEQ multiplex PCR, while the TCRdb copy is restricted to in-frame clones and leaves out a portion. The table includes about 300,000 clones, about 91% detected once. Sequenced input: peripheral blood. Receptors originate from a woman aged 25 to 39 who had recovered from COVID-19. CDR3s include the opening cysteine and the closing phenylalanine or tryptophan. The order of the fields is clone size, J gene, V gene, D gene, CDR3 protein, CDR3 DNA. A D gene is named only where the DNA matches it firmly. Clone size is shown for a subset of rows, as once, few, many or a class of expanded clone.

NA	TRBJ2-7	TRBV27	NA	CASRPTLGRTYEQYF	TGTGCCAGCAGACCGACGCTGGGGAGGACCTACGAGCAGTACTTC
once	TRBJ2-7	TRBV30	TRBD1	CAWSVRDRYTRSSYEQYF	TGTGCCTGGAGTGTTCGGGACAGGTATACCAGGAGCTCCTACGAGCAGTACTTC
few	TRBJ2-7	TRBV4-1	TRBD1	CASSLFDRAFAYEQYF	TGCGCCAGCAGCCTCTTCGACAGGGCATTTGCCTACGAGCAGTACTTC
NA	TRBJ2-7	TRBV7-9	NA	CASKSSGSYEQYF	TGTGCCAGCAAGAGTAGCGGAAGCTACGAGCAGTACTTC
NA	TRBJ1-1	TRBV7-2	NA	CASSLVRDGAFF	TGTGCCAGCAGCTTAGTCAGGGATGGAGCTTTCTTT
NA	TRBJ1-1	TRBV5-1	NA	CASSPGGDTEAFF	TGCGCCAGCAGCCCCGGAGGGGACACTGAAGCTTTCTTT
NA	TRBJ1-1	TRBV5-4	NA	CASSSATAENTEAFF	TGTGCCAGCAGCTCTGCGACAGCCGAGAACACTGAAGCTTTCTTT
NA	TRBJ1-4	TRBV4-3	NA	CASSQDGTGRGTNEKLFF	TGCGCCAGCAGCCAAGATGGAACAGGGAGGGGCACTAATGAAAAACTGTTTTTT
NA	TRBJ1-5	TRBV2	NA	CASSEQGGQPQHF	TGTGCCAGCAGTGAACAGGGAGGTCAGCCCCAGCATTTT
NA	TRBJ1-1	TRBV5-5	NA	CASSLGLNTEAFF	TGTGCCAGCAGCTTGGGGCTGAACACTGAAGCTTTCTTT
NA	TRBJ1-5	TRBV4-1	TRBD1	CASSQGKGQRNQPQHF	TGCGCCAGCAGCCAGGGGAAGGGACAGCGAAATCAGCCCCAGCATTTT
NA	TRBJ1-1	TRBV29-1	NA	CSWASLTTEAFF	TGCAGCTGGGCCTCGCTAACTACTGAAGCTTTCTTT
NA	TRBJ2-3	TRBV18	NA	CASSPVQRNSADTQYF	TGTGCCAGCTCACCCGTTCAGAGGAATTCGGCAGATACGCAGTATTTT
NA	TRBJ2-1	TRBV6-1	TRBD2	CASSEISGGLFNEQFF	TGTGCCAGCAGTGAGATTAGCGGGGGGCTTTTTAATGAGCAGTTCTTC
once	TRBJ2-2	TRBV5-6	NA	CASSLKRGGELFF	TGTGCCAGCAGCCTAAAACGGGGCGGGGAGCTGTTTTTT
NA	TRBJ2-1	TRBV6-5	NA	CASKNRGGYNEQFF	TGTGCCAGTAAAAACAGGGGGGGGTACAATGAGCAGTTCTTC
NA	TRBJ2-1	TRBV5-4	NA	CASSSRRSSYNEQFF	TGTGCCAGCAGCTCCCGGCGGAGCTCCTACAATGAGCAGTTCTTC
NA	TRBJ2-5	TRBV3-1/TRBV3-2	TRBD2	CASSLRFRGGPKEETQYF	TGTGCCAGCAGCCTTCGGTTCCGCGGGGGGCCAAAAGAAGAGACCCAGTACTTC
NA	TRBJ1-2	TRBV5-1	TRBD1	CASSVGDSNYGYTF	TGCGCCAGCAGCGTAGGGGACAGTAACTATGGCTACACCTTC
few	TRBJ1-6	TRBV12-3/TRBV12-4	NA	CASSSPRSPLHF	TGTGCCAGCAGTTCGCCTAGGTCACCCCTCCACTTT
NA	TRBJ1-2	TRBV4-3	NA	CASSQDGFAGDYGYTF	TGCGCCAGCAGCCAAGATGGGTTCGCGGGGGACTATGGCTACACCTTC
NA	TRBJ2-5	TRBV20-1	NA	CSASMDTQETQYF	TGCAGTGCTAGTATGGACACGCAAGAGACCCAGTACTTC
NA	TRBJ2-5	TRBV5-6	NA	CASGSAGQETQYF	TGTGCCAGCGGCTCGGCAGGTCAAGAGACCCAGTACTTC
NA	TRBJ2-1	TRBV27	NA	CASSLRSSYNEQFF	TGTGCCAGCAGTTTACGGAGCTCCTACAATGAGCAGTTCTTC
NA	TRBJ2-7	TRBV5-1	NA	CASSLAGGVNYEQYF	TGCGCCAGCAGCTTGGCCGGGGGAGTGAATTACGAGCAGTACTTC
NA	TRBJ1-1	TRBV9	NA	CASSVNPTGNTEAFF	TGTGCCAGCAGCGTAAACCCGACAGGGAACACTGAAGCTTTCTTT
NA	TRBJ2-1	TRBV6-4	TRBD1	CASSVTGAHYNEQFF	TGTGCCAGCAGTGTGACAGGGGCCCACTACAATGAGCAGTTCTTC
NA	TRBJ1-5	TRBV2	TRBD1	CASSGTGGNQPQHF	TGTGCCAGCAGTGGGACAGGCGGCAATCAGCCCCAGCATTTT
NA	TRBJ2-5	TRBV19	TRBD1	CASSIGDRKETQYF	TGTGCCAGTAGTATCGGGGACAGGAAAGAGACCCAGTACTTC
once	TRBJ2-5	TRBV2	NA	CASSEQGRGETQYF	TGTGCCAGCAGCGAGCAGGGGCGGGGGGAGACCCAGTACTTC
few	TRBJ2-7	TRBV5-1	NA	CASSLDRSSYEQYF	TGCGCCAGCAGCTTGGACAGGAGCTCCTACGAGCAGTACTTC
NA	TRBJ2-1	TRBV19	TRBD2	CASSIGTSGGEQFF	TGTGCCAGTAGTATCGGAACTAGCGGGGGAGAGCAGTTCTTC
NA	TRBJ2-5	TRBV4-2	NA	CASSLQSSGRETQYF	TGTGCCAGCAGCCTCCAAAGCTCGGGTAGGGAGACCCAGTACTTC
few	TRBJ1-3	TRBV4-3	NA	CASSPVSSGNTIYF	TGCGCCAGCAGCCCTGTCAGCTCTGGAAACACCATATATTTT
NA	TRBJ2-5	TRBV24-1	NA	CATSDLGAGETQYF	TGTGCCACCAGTGACCTTGGAGCGGGAGAGACCCAGTACTTC
NA	TRBJ2-6	TRBV10-3	TRBD1	CAIRSGQGEKSYSGANVLTF	TGTGCCATCCGATCGGGACAGGGGGAAAAATCCTACTCTGGGGCCAACGTCCTGACTTTC
NA	TRBJ1-2	TRBV5-1	NA	CASSLTGPLYGYTF	TGCGCCAGCAGCTTGACAGGGCCCCTTTATGGCTACACCTTC
NA	TRBJ1-1	TRBV29-1	NA	CSVESLTARSF	TGCAGCGTTGAGTCCCTGACCGCAAGGAGCTTT
few	TRBJ2-7	TRBV7-9	NA	CASSFQTSRGEQYF	TGTGCCAGCAGCTTCCAGACCAGTCGGGGCGAGCAGTACTTC
NA	TRBJ2-7	TRBV2	NA	CASSDPQGSSYEQYF	TGTGCCAGCAGTGACCCGCAGGGAAGCTCCTACGAGCAGTACTTC